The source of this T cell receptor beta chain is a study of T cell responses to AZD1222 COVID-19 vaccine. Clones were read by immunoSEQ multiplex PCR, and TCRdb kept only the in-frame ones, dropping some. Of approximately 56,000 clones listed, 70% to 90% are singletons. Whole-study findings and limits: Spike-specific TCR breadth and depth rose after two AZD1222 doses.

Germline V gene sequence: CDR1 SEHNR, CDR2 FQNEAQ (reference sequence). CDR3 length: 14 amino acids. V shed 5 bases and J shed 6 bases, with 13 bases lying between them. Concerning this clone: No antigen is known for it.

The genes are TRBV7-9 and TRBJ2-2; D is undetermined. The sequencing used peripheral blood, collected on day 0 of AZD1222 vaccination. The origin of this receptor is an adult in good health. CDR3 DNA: TGTGCCAGCAGCCAAGTGACTGGAGCCGGGGAGCTGTTTTTT. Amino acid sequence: CASSQVTGAGELFF.